The clone carrying this T cell receptor (beta chain) has a single count. This entry comes from a study of blood T cell repertoires in COVID-19. In the study overall: The samples span acute and convalescent COVID-19 from the United States, Italy and Spain.

Assay: immunoSEQ multiplex PCR; the TCRdb copy retains only in-frame clones and omits some. This table has about 220,000 clones, roughly 76% appearing once. V lost 3 bases, J lost 5 bases, and 4 bases stayed unmatched. The CDR3 covers 16 residues. CDR1 MDHEN and CDR2 SYDVKM come from the germline V gene. The sequence was obtained from a human donor in a cohort sampled during active COVID-19. Sequenced material: peripheral blood. The chain has TRBV28 and TRBJ1-6; 10 bases align to TRBD1. This CDR3 reads CASSFWDRGNNSPLHF. CDR3 DNA: TGTGCCAGCAGTTTTTGGGACAGGGGAAATAATTCACCCCTCCACTTT.